This TCR beta chain is from a study of T cell changes during pregnancy in multiple sclerosis. Germline CDR1 and CDR2: SGHNT and YYREEE (reference sequence). The CDR3 spans 12 residues. V gave up 4 bases and J gave up 4 bases, with 6 bases separating them. TCRdb's copy holds only in-frame clones and misses some; the assay was immunoSEQ multiplex PCR. This sample yields some 38,000 clones, of which more than 75% are seen a single time; around 0.7% belongs to the top ten. This TCR was recovered from a female donor in good health, enrolled as a control in a pregnancy study. V is TRBV5-4 and J is TRBJ1-5; D is undetermined. The sequencing here drew on CD4+ T cells from peripheral blood mononuclear cells, taken in the second trimester of pregnancy. The CDR3 DNA reads TGTGCCAGCAGCCGAGAAAATCAGCCCCAGCATTTT. Its translation: CASSRENQPQHF.